This TCR beta chain comes out of a study of cytomegalovirus exposure and HLA in healthy donors. Points from the study as a whole: Later on, analysis showed that most CMV-associated TCR beta chains appeared to be HLA-restricted. Through in vitro validation, a few CMV-associated chains were shown to be specific for CMV antigens. A later look showed TCR association rates differing by HLA locus, highest for DRB1 and lowest for HLA-C.

Comment on this clone: Its target is not known.

CDR3 length: 16 amino acids. The germline CDR1 and CDR2 sequences are SGHTA and FQGTGA. V was pared by 0 bases and J by 7 bases, with 16 bases between. In the PCR, 60 Vbeta and 13 Jbeta primers were used. Sequenced by immunoSEQ multiplex PCR; TCRdb stores in-frame clones only, minus some. Among about 120,000 clones, 60% to 75% were seen once, and the ten largest hold less than 3.5%. This chain joins TRBV7-3 and TRBJ2-1; D might be TRBD2 (6 bases). This clonotype originated in a woman between 40 and 50 years old in good health and CMV-seropositive. Material for sequencing was PBMCs. In DNA, the CDR3 is TGTGCCAGCAGCTTAACCGCCGGGGAAGGGAGGAATGAGCAGTTCTTC. Protein: CASSLTAGEGRNEQFF.